Ten or more counts support the clone carrying this TCR beta chain. The antigen remains undetermined. These data are taken from a study of T cells in Graves' hyperthyroidism and ophthalmopathy. Overall study findings and caveats: In simple terms, a model built on 13 V-J features told ophthalmopathy apart from stable hyperthyroidism.

Disease lasting under 3 months, a NOSPECS grade of at least 4, and a Clinical Activity Score of at least 3 were features of the ophthalmopathy patients. Diagnoses used clinical symptoms, serum thyroxine and TRAb, thyroid ultrasound and orbital computed tomography. V was clipped by 8 bases and J by 3 bases; unmatched bases: 9. CDR3 size: 15 residues. Germline CDR1 SNHLY, CDR2 FYNNEI. RNA transcripts served as the template for amplifying TCR beta CDR3 regions. The study used the HTBI primer set for a first-round RT-PCR of the TCR CDR3. MiXCR was run by TCRdb on the multiplex PCR reads, yielding one entry per CDR3 protein. The sample has under 500,000 distinct CDR3 sequences, 11% to 15% seen once.

The sequence was collected from a man in his fifties or sixties with Graves' ophthalmopathy. This chain connects TRBV2 to TRBJ1-4; 7 positions match TRBD1. The sample was blood. This CDR3 is CASRPTGASNEKLFF. The CDR3 DNA sequence: TGTGCCAGCCGACCCACAGGGGCTTCTAATGAAAAACTGTTTTTT.